The following is a T cell receptor beta chain sequence with its context. Its antigen is undetermined. This sample is part of a study of shared clonotypes between healthy human individuals. Replicate PCRs run on sorted subsets employed approximately 180 ng DNA, about 27,000 T cell genomes. This table comes from immunoSEQ multiplex PCR, and its TCRdb copy is limited to in-frame clones, with some not included. The table has about 680,000 clones, roughly nine tenths seen once; the top ten hold roughly 24%. Naive CD8 cells lacked CD45RO, underwent positive selection for CCR7 and left out terminally differentiated effector memory CD45RA+ cells. Study conclusions and caveats: Represented diversity (both genetic and exposure-history) was limited by the small number of donors. Estimated clonotype richness was generally higher in naive than memory subsets.

Trimming took 1 base from V and 8 from J, leaving 17 bases between them. This CDR3 has 15 residues. The germline V gene encodes CDR1 MNHNS and CDR2 SASEGT. The sample comprised naive CD8+ T cells sorted from blood. This clonotype was obtained from a man aged 25 to 45 in good health. The J gene is TRBJ1-2, the V gene TRBV6-1, with D possibly TRBD1 on 6 matching bases. The CDR3 DNA is TGTGCCAGCAGTGAAGTTATACCGGGACACCAAGGCTACACCTTC. It is translated as CASSEVIPGHQGYTF.